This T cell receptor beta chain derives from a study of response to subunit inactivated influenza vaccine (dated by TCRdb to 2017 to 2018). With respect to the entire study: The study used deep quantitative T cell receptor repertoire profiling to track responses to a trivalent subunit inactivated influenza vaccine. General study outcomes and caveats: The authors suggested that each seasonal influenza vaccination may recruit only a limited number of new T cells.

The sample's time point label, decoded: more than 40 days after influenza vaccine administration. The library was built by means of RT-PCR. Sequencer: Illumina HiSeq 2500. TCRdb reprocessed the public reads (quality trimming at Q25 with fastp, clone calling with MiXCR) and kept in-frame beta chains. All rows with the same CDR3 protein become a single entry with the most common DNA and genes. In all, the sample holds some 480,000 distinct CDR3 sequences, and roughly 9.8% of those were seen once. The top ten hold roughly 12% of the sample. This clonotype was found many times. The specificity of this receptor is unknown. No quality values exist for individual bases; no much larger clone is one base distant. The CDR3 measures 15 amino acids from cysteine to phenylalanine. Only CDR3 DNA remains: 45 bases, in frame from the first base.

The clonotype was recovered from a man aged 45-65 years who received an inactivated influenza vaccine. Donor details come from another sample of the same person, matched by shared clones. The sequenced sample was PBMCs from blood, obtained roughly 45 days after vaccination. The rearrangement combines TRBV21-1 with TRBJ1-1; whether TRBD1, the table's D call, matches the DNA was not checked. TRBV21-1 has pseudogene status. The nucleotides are TGTGCCAGCAGGGGAACAGGGGGCTGTGGGACTGAAGCTTTCTTT. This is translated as CASRGTGGCGTEAFF.